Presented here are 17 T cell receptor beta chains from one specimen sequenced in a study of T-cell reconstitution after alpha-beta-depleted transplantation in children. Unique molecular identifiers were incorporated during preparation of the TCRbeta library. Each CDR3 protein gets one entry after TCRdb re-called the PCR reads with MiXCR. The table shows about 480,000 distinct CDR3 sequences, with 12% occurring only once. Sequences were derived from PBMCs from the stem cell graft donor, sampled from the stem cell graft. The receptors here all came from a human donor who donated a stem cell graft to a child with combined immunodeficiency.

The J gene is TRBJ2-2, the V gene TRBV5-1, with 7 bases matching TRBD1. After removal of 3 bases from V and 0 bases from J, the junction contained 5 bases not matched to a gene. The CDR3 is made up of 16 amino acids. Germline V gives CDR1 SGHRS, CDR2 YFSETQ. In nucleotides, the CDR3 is TGCGCCAGCAGCTCGGGACAGACCGCGAACACCGGGGAGCTGTTTTTT. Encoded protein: CASSSGQTANTGELFF.

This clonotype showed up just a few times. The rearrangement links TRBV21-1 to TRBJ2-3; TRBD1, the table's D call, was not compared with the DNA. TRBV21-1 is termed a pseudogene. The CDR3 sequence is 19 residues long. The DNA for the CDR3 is TGTGCCAGCAGCAAGCTTAAGGGAATCAGGGGCCTTGGCACAGATACGCAGTATTTT. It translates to CASSKLKGIRGLGTDTQYF.

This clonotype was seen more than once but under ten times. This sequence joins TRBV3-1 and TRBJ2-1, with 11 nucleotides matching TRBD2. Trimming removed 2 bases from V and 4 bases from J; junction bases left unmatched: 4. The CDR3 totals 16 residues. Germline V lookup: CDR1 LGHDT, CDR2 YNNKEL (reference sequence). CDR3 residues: CASSQTGLAVYNEQFF. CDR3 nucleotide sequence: TGTGCCAGCAGCCAAACGGGACTAGCGGTTTACAATGAGCAGTTCTTC.

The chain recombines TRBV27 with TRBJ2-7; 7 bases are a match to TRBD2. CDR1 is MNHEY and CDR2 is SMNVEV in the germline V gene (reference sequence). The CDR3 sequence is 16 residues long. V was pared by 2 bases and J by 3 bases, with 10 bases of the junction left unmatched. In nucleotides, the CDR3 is TGTGCCAGCAGTTTAAGTCCGTTGGGGGGGGGCTACGAGCAGTACTTC. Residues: CASSLSPLGGGYEQYF.

This CDR3 reads CSASTAGVGEQYF. CDR3 DNA: TGCAGCGCATCGACAGCAGGGGTGGGCGAGCAGTACTTC. The chain uses TRBV29-1 and TRBJ2-7, with a weak D call TRBD1 (6 bases). Germline CDR1 SQVTM, CDR2 ANQGSEA. CDR3 length: 13 amino acids. The V end was cut by 7 bases, the J end by 6 bases, with 19 bases between.

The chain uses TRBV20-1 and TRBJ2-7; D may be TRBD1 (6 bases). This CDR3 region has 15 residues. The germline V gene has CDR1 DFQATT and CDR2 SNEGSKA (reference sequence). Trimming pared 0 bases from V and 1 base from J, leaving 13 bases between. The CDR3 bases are TGCAGTGCTAGAGAGAGGCAGGGGTATTCCTACGAGCAGTACTTC. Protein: CSARERQGYSYEQYF.

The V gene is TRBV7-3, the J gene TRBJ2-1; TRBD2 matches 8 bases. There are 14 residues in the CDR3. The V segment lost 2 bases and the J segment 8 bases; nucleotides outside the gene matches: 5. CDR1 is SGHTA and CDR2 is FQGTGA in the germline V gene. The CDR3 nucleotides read TGTGCCAGCAGCTTAGGACTAGCTAAGGATGAGCAGTTCTTC. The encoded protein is CASSLGLAKDEQFF.

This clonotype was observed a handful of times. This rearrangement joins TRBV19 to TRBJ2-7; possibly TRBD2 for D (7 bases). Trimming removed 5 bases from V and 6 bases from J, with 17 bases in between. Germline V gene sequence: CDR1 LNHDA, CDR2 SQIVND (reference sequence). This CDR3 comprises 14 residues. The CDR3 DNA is TGTGCCAGTAGTTTCCGGGAAGGGGGGGTCGAGCAGTACTTC. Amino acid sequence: CASSFREGGVEQYF.

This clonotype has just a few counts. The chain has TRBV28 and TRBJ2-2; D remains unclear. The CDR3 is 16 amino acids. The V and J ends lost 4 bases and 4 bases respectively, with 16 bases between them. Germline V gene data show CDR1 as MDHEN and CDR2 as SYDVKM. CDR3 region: CASSSVDGKSTGELFF. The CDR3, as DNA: TGTGCCAGCAGTTCGGTGGACGGTAAAAGCACCGGGGAGCTGTTTTTT.

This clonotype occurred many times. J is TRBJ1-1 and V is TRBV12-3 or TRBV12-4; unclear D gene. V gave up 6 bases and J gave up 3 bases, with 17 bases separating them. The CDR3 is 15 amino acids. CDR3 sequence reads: CASSPDTGSYTEAFF. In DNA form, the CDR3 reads TGTGCCAGCAGCCCCGATACCGGGTCCTACACTGAAGCTTTCTTT.

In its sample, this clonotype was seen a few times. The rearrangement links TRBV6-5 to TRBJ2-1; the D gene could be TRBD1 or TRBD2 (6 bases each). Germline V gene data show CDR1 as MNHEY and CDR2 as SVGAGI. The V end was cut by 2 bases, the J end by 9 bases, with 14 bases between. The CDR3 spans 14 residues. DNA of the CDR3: TGTGCCAGCAGTTACGGGACGGGGGCGGGTGAGCAGTTCTTC. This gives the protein CASSYGTGAGEQFF.

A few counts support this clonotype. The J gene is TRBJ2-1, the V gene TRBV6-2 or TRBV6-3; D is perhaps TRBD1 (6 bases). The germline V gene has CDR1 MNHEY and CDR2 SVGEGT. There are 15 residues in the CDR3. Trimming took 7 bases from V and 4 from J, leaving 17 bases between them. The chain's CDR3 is CASNTGTTGYNEQFF. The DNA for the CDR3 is TGTGCCAGCAATACCGGGACAACGGGGTACAATGAGCAGTTCTTC.

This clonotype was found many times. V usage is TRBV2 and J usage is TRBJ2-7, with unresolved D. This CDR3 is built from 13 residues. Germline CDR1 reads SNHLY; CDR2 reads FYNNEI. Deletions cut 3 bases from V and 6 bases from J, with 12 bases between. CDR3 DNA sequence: TGTGCCAGCAGTGAGGTCCAGCTTGGCGAGCAGTACTTC. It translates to CASSEVQLGEQYF.

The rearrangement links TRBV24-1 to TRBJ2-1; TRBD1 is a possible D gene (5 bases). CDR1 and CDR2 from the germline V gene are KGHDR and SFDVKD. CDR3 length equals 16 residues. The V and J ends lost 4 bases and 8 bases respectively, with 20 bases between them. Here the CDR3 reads CATSDPSAGSQDEQFF. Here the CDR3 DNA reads TGTGCCACCAGTGACCCCTCGGCAGGGTCGCAGGATGAGCAGTTCTTC.

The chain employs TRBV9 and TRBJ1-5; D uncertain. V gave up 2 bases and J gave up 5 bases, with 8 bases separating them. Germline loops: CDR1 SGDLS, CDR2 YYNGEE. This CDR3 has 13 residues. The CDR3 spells CASSVDLYQPQHF. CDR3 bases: TGTGCCAGCAGCGTTGACCTTTATCAGCCCCAGCATTTT.

Written as DNA, the CDR3 is TGCGCCAGCAGCCAAGATTTGCTCTCTTCTGGGGCCAACGTCCTGACTTTC. Protein: CASSQDLLSSGANVLTF. V is TRBV4-3 and J is TRBJ2-6; unclear D gene. With 0 bases removed from V and 1 base from J, the gap between germline ends came to 10 bases. Per germline, CDR1 LGHNA and CDR2 YSLEER. The CDR3 has 17 amino acids.

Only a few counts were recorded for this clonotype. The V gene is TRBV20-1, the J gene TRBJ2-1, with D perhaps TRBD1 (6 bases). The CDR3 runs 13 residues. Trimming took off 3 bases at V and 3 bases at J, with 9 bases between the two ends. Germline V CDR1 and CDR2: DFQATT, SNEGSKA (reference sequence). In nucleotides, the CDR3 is TGCAGTGCTAGTCGGGACAACTACAATGAGCAGTTCTTC. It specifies CSASRDNYNEQFF.